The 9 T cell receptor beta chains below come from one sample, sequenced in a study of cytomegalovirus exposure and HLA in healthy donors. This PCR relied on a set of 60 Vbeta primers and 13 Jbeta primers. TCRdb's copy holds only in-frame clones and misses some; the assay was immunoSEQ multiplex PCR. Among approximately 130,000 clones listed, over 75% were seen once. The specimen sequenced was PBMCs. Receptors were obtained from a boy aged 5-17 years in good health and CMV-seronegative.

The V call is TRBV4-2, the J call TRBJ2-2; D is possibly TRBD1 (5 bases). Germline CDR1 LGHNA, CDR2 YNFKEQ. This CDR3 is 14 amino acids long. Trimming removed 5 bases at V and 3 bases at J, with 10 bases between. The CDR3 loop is CASSEQAYTGELFF. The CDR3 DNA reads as TGTGCCAGCAGCGAACAGGCGTACACCGGGGAGCTGTTTTTT.

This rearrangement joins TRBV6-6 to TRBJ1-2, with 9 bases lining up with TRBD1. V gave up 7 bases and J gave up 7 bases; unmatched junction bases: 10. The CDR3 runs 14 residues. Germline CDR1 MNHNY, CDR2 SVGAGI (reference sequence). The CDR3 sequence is CASIQTGGDVGYTF. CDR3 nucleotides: TGTGCCAGCATCCAGACAGGGGGAGACGTTGGCTACACCTTC.

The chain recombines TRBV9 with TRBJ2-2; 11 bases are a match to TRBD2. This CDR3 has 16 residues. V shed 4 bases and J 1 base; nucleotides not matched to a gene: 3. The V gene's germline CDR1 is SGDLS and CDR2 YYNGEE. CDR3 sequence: CASSQGLAVNTGELFF. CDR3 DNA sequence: TGTGCCAGCAGCCAGGGACTAGCGGTGAACACCGGGGAGCTGTTTTTT.

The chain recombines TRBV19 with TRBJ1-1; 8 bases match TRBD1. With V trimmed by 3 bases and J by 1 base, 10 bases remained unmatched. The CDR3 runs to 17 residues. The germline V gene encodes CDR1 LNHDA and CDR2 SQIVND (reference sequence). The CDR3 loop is CASSISPWTGRNTEAFF. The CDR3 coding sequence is TGTGCCAGTAGTATCTCGCCCTGGACAGGGAGGAACACTGAAGCTTTCTTT.

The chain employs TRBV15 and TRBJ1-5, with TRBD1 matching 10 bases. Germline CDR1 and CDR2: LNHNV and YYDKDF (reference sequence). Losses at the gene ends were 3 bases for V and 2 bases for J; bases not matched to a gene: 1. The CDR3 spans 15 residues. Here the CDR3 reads CATSSGTGGNQPQHF. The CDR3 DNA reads TGTGCCACCAGCAGTGGGACAGGGGGCAATCAGCCCCAGCATTTT.

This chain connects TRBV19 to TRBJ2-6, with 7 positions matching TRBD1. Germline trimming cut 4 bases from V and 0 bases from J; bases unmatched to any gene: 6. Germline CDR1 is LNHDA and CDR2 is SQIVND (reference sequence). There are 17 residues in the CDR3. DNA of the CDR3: TGTGCCAGTAGTACCCAGGACAGGACCTCTGGGGCCAACGTCCTGACTTTC. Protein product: CASSTQDRTSGANVLTF.

CDR3 region: CASSCDITGQAGNNEQFF. In DNA form, the CDR3 reads TGCGCCAGCAGCTGCGATATAACGGGACAGGCAGGGAACAATGAGCAGTTCTTC. The chain couples TRBV5-1 to TRBJ2-1, with 8 bases matching TRBD1. The CDR3 is 18 residues long. Germline V gene sequence: CDR1 SGHRS, CDR2 YFSETQ. V was clipped by 3 bases and J by 5 bases; unmatched bases: 16.

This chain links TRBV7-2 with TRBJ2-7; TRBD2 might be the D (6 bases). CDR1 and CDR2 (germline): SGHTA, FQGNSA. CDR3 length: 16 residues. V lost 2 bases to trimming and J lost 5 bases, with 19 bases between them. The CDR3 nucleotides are TGTGCCAGCAGCTTAAATCGGGCGGGACCCACCCACGAGCAGTACTTC. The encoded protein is CASSLNRAGPTHEQYF. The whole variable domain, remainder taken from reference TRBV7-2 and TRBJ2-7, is GAGVSQSPSNKVTEKGKDVELRCDPISGHTALYWYRQSLGQGLEFLIYFQGNSAPDKSGLPSDRFSAERTGGSVSTLTIQRTQQEDSAVYLCASSLNRAGPTHEQYFGPGTRLTVT.

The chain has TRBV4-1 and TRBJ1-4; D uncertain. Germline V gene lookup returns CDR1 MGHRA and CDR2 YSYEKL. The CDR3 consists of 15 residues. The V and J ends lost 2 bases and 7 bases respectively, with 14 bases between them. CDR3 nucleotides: TGCGCCAGCAGCCAACCGGGAACTAAATTTGAAAAACTGTTTTTT. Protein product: CASSQPGTKFEKLFF.